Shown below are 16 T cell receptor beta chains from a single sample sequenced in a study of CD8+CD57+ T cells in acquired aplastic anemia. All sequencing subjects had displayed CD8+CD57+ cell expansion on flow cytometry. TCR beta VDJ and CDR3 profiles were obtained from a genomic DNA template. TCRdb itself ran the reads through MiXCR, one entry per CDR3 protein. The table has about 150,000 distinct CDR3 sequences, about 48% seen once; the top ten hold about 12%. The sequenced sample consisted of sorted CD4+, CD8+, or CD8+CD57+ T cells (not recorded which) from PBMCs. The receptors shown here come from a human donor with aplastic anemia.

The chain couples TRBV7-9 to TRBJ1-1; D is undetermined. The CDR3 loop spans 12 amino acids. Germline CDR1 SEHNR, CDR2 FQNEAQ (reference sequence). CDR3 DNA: TGTGCGACCGGGCCGGCGGGCACTGAAGCTTTCTTT. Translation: CATGPAGTEAFF.

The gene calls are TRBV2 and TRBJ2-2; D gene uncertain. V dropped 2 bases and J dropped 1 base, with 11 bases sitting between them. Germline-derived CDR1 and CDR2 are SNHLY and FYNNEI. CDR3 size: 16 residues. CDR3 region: CASSETQLLNTGELFF. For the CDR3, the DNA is TGTGCCAGCAGTGAAACCCAACTACTGAACACCGGGGAGCTGTTTTTT. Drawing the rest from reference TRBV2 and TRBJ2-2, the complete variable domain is EPEVTQTPSHQVTQMGQEVILRCVPISNHLYFYWYRQILGQKVEFLVSFYNNEISEKSEIFDDQFSVERPDGSNFTLKIRSTKLEDSAMYFCASSETQLLNTGELFFGEGSRLTVL.

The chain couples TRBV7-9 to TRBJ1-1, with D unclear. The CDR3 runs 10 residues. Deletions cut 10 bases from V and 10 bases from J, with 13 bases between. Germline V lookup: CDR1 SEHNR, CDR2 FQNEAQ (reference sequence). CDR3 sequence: CATAAAGAFF. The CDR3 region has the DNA TGTGCCACCGCAGCGGCGGGAGCTTTCTTT.

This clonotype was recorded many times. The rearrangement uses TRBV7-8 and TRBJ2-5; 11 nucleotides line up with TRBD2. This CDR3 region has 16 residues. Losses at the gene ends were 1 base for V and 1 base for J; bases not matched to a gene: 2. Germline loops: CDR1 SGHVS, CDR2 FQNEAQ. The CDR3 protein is CASSLGLAGSQETQYF. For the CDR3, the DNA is TGTGCCAGCAGCTTAGGACTAGCGGGGTCCCAAGAGACCCAGTACTTC.

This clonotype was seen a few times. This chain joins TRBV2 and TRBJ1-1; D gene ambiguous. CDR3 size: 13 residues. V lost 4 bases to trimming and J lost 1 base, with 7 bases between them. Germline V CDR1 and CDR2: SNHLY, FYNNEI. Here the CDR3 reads CASSVGENTEAFF. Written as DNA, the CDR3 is TGTGCCAGCAGTGTTGGCGAGAACACTGAAGCTTTCTTT.

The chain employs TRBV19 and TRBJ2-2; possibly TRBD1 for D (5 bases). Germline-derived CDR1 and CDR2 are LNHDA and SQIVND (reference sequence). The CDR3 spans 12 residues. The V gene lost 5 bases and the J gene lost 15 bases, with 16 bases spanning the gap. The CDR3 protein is CASSRKPRVLFF. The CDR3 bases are TGTGCCAGTAGTCGTAAACCCAGGGTGTTGTTTTTT.

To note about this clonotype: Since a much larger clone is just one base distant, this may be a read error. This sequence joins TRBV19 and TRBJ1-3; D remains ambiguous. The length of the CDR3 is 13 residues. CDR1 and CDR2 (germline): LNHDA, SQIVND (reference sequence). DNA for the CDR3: TGTGCCAATAGTTTGTTCTCTGGAAACACCATATATTTT. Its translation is CANSLFSGNTIYF.

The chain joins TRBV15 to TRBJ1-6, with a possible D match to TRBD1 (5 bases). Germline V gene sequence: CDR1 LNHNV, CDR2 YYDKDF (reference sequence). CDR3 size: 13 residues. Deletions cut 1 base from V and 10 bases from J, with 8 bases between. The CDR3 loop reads CATSRGRGSPLHF. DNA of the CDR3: TGTGCCACCAGCAGAGGTAGGGGCTCACCCCTCCACTTT. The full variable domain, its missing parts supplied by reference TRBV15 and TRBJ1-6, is DAMVIQNPRYQVTQFGKPVTLSCSQTLNHNVMYWYQQKSSQAPKLLFHYYDKDFNNEADTPDNFQSRRPNTSFCFLDIRSPGLGDTAMYLCATSRGRGSPLHFGNGTRLTVT.

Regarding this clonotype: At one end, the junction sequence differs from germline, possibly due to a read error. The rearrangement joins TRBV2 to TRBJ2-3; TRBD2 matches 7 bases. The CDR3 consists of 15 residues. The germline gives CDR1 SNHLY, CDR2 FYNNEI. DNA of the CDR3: TGTGCCAGCAGGGAAGCGGGGATCCGCACAGATACGCAGTATTTT. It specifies CASREAGIRTDTQYF. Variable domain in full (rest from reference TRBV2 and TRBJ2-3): EPEVTQTPSHQVTQMGQEVILRCVPISNHLYFYWYRQILGQKVEFLVSFYNNEISEKSEIFDDQFSVERPDGSNFTLKIRSTKLEDSAMYFCASREAGIRTDTQYFGPGTRLTVL.

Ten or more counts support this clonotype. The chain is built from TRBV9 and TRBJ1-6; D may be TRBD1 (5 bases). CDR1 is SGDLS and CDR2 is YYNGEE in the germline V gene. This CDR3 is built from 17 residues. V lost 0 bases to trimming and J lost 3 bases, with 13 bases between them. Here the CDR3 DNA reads TGTGCCAGCAGCGTAGGGGGACGGACCAACTATAATTCACCCCTCCACTTT. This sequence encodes CASSVGGRTNYNSPLHF.

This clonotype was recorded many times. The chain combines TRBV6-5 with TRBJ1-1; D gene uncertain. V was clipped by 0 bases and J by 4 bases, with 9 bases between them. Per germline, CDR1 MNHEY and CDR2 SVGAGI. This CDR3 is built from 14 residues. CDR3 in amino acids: CASSYSPPGTEAFF. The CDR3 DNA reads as TGTGCCAGCAGTTACTCGCCACCCGGCACTGAAGCTTTCTTT.

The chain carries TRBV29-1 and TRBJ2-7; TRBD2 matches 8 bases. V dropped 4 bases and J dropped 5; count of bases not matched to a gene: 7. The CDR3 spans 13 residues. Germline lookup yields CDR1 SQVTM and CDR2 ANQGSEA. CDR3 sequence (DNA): TGCAGCGTTGTATCGAGCGGGAGTGACGAGCAGTACTTC. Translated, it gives CSVVSSGSDEQYF.

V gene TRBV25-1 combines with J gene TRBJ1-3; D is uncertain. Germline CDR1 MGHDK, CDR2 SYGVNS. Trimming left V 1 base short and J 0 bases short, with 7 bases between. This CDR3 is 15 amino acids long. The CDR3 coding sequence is TGTGCCAGCAGTGAATTTGGGATCTCTGGAAACACCATATATTTT. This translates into CASSEFGISGNTIYF.

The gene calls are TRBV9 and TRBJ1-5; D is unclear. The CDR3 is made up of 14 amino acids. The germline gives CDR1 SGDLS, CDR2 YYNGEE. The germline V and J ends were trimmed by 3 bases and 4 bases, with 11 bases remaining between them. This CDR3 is CASSERGLNQPQHF. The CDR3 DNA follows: TGTGCCAGCAGCGAGCGGGGTCTAAATCAGCCCCAGCATTTT.

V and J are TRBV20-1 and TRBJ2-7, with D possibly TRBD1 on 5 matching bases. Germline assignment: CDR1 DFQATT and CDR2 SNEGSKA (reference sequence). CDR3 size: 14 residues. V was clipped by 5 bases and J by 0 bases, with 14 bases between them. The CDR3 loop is CSAETALSSYEQYF. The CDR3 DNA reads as TGCAGTGCTGAGACAGCGCTGAGCTCCTACGAGCAGTACTTC.

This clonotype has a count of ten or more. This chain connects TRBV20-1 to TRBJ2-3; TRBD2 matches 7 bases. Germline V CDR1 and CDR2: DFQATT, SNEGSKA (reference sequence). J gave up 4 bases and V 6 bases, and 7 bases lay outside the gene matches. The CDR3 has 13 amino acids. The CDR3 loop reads CSAPGGRADTQYF. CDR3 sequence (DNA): TGCAGTGCCCCTGGTGGGAGGGCAGATACGCAGTATTTT.